These 7 T cell receptor beta chains came from one sample sequenced in a study of blood T cell repertoires in COVID-19. Data came from immunoSEQ multiplex PCR; TCRdb stores just in-frame clones and leaves some out. Of a few hundred thousand clones listed, 87% are singletons. Sequenced input: PBMCs or T cells enriched from blood (not recorded which). All receptors come from a woman aged 45 to 65 who had recovered from COVID-19.

The rearrangement joins TRBV6-6 to TRBJ2-1; 8 nucleotides line up with TRBD1. The CDR3 is made up of 15 amino acids. From germline, CDR1 is MNHNY and CDR2 SVGAGI (reference sequence). Unmatched junction bases numbered 10, after V lost 7 bases and J lost 5 bases. DNA for the CDR3: TGTGCCAGCATATTTGGGCAGGGGGCAAACAATGAGCAGTTCTTC. Translation: CASIFGQGANNEQFF.

This rearrangement joins TRBV28 to TRBJ1-2, with a possible D match to TRBD1 (6 bases). In germline, CDR1 is MDHEN, CDR2 SYDVKM. The CDR3 sequence is 12 residues long. Between the trimmed V and J ends, which lost 6 bases and 8 bases, there was a span of 13 bases. CDR3 DNA sequence: TGTGCCAGCAGGCCCTTGGGGACAGGCTACACCTTC. It is translated as CASRPLGTGYTF.

CDR3 region: CASSPGTGQVEAFF. Here the CDR3 DNA reads TGTGCCAGCTCACCCGGGACAGGGCAAGTTGAAGCTTTCTTT. V and J are TRBV18 and TRBJ1-1; 9 positions agree with TRBD1. Germline assignment: CDR1 KGHSH and CDR2 LQKENI. The CDR3 has 14 residues. J gave up 7 bases and V 3 bases, and 6 bases lay outside the gene matches.

This sequence joins TRBV28 and TRBJ1-2, with a possible D match to TRBD1 (6 bases). The length of the CDR3 is 17 residues. CDR1 is MDHEN, CDR2 SYDVKM, per germline. Trimming left V 1 base short and J 4 bases short, with 19 bases between. The CDR3 DNA sequence: TGTGCCAGCAGTTTATTGGCAGGGGACCAAGTACCCTATGGCTACACCTTC. Translating it yields CASSLLAGDQVPYGYTF.

The chain couples TRBV5-4 to TRBJ1-2; 11 nucleotides align to TRBD1. Germline assignment: CDR1 SGHNT and CDR2 YYREEE (reference sequence). The V and J ends lost 3 bases and 10 bases, in that order; junction bases with no gene match: 8. The CDR3 sequence is 14 residues long. The CDR3 nucleotides are TGTGCCAGCAGCTCGGACAGGGGGCAGTCGGCCTACACCTTC. Translated: CASSSDRGQSAYTF.

This clone was seen a few times. The chain is built from TRBV15 and TRBJ2-7; 7 nucleotides match TRBD1. Germline V gene lookup returns CDR1 LNHNV and CDR2 YYDKDF (reference sequence). V gave up 5 bases and J gave up 0 bases; unmatched junction bases: 7. CDR3 length equals 15 residues. The CDR3 loop is CATSSPGQSSYEQYF. The CDR3 DNA is TGTGCCACCAGCTCACCGGGACAGAGCTCCTACGAGCAGTACTTC.

This chain joins TRBV7-2 and TRBJ2-4, with D possibly matching TRBD2 (5 bases). The germline V and J ends were trimmed by 8 bases and 3 bases, with 20 bases remaining between them. Per germline, CDR1 SGHTA and CDR2 FQGNSA. The CDR3 totals 16 residues. The CDR3 bases are TGTGCCAGCTCGCCTCTCGAAGCCCGGGGCAAAAACATTCAGTACTTC. Translated, it gives CASSPLEARGKNIQYF.